A single T cell receptor (beta chain) is shown here with its context. Its antigen is not known. V trimming: 3 bases; J trimming: 7 bases; junction bases outside the gene matches: 3. Germline V lookup: CDR1 SQVTM, CDR2 ANQGSEA. The CDR3 consists of 13 residues. The data were taken from a study of shared clonotypes between healthy human individuals. Study at large: A donor's plate count was three for CD4 naive and three for CD4 memory; CD8 naive had two and CD8 memory one.

Study-level findings and limits: When compared with the clonotypes that were shared by all four sorted-subset donors, the non-shared clonotypes turned out to have lower generation probabilities.

Genomic DNA of every subset was divided equally among multiple immunoSEQ plates. Measured with immunoSEQ multiplex PCR; TCRdb has only the in-frame clones, and not every one. The repertoire holds 2 million to 2.5 million clones, approximately 96% seen once, with roughly 0.13% in the top ten. The TCR sequence derives from a man between 18 and 29 years old in good health. The chain combines TRBV29-1 with TRBJ1-4; 9 bases match TRBD1. Sequencing input: naive CD4+ T cells sorted from blood. Subset in this sample: CD45RA+ positively selected. The CDR3, as DNA: TGCAGCGTTGACGGGACAGGGTCTGAAAAACTGTTTTTT. Translation gives CSVDGTGSEKLFF.